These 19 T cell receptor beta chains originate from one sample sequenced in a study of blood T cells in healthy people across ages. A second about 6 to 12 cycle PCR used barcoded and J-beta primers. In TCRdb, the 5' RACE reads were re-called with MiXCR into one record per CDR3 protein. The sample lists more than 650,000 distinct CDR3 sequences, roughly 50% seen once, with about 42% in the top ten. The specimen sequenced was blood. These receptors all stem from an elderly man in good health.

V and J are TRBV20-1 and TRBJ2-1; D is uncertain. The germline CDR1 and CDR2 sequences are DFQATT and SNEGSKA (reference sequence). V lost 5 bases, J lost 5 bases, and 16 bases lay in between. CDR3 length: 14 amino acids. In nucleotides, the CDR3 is TGCAGTGCTGGTCGGTTAAAGGAAAACAATGAGCAGTTCTTC. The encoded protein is CSAGRLKENNEQFF.

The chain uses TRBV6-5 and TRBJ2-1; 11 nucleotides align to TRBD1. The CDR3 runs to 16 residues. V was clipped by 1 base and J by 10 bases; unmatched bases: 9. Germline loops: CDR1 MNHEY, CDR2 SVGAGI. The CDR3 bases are TGTGCCAGCAGTTACTTAAGAGGACAGGGGGCTCGAGAGCAGTTCTTC. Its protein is CASSYLRGQGAREQFF.

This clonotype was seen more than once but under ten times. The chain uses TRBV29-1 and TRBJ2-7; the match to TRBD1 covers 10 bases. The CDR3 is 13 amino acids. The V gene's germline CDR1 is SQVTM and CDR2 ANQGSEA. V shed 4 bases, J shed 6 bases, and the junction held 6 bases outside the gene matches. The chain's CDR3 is CSVGWDRGSEQYF. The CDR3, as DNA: TGCAGCGTTGGGTGGGACAGGGGTTCCGAGCAGTACTTC.

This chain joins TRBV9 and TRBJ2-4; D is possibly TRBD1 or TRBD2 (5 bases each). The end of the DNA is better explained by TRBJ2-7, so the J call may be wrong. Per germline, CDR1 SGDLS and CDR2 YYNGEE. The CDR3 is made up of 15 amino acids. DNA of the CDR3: TGTGCCAGCAGCCGGGGACGACTTGGGCCCTACGAGCAGTACTTC. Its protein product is CASSRGRLGPYEQYF.

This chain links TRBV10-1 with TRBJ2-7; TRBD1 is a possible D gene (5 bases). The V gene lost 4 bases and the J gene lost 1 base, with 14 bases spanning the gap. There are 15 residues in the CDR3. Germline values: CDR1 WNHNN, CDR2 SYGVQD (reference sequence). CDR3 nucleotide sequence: TGCGCCAGCAGTGCGGGTAGGCAGGGTTCCTACGAGCAGTACTTC. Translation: CASSAGRQGSYEQYF.

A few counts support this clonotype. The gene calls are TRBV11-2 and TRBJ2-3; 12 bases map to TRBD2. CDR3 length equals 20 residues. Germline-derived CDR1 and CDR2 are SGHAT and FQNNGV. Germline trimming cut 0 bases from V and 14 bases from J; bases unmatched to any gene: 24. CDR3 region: CASSLDHPSGRAQRHRYAYF. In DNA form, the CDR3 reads TGTGCCAGCAGCTTAGATCATCCTAGCGGGAGGGCCCAGAGGCACAGATACGCGTATTTT.

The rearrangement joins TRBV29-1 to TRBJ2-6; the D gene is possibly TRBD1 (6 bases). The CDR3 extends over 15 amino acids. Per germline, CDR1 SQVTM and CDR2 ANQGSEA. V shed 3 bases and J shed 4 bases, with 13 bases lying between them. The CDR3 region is CSVEAGASGANVLTF. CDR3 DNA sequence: TGCAGCGTTGAGGCAGGGGCCTCCGGGGCCAACGTCCTGACTTTC.

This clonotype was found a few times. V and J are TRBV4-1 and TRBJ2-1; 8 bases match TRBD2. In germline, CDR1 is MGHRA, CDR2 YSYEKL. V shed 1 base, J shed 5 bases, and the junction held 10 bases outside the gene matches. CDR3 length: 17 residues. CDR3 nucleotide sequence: TGCGCCAGCAGCCAAGTTTTCGAGAGCGGGAGAAACAATGAGCAGTTCTTC. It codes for CASSQVFESGRNNEQFF.

The DNA for the CDR3 is TGTGCCAGCAGTCGTATTCCGGGACCATCCCTCGTGGGCACTGAAGCTTTCTTT. It yields the protein CASSRIPGPSLVGTEAFF. This sequence joins TRBV4-2 and TRBJ1-1, with a weak D call TRBD1 (5 bases). The CDR3 loop spans 18 amino acids. V gave up 6 bases and J gave up 4 bases, with 27 bases separating them. The germline CDR1 and CDR2 sequences are LGHNA and YNFKEQ.

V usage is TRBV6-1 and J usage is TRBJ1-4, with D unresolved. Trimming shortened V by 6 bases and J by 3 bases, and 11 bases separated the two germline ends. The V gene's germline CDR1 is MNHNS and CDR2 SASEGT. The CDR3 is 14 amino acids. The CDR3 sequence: CASSEPTANEKLFF. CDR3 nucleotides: TGTGCCAGCAGCGAACCTACGGCTAATGAAAAACTGTTTTTT.

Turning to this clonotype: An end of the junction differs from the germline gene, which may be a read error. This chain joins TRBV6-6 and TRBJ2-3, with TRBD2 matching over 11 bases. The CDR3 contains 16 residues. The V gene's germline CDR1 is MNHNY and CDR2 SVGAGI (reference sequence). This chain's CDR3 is CASRITSGSGHRYAHF. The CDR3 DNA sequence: TGTGCCAGCAGAATCACTAGCGGGAGCGGTCACAGATACGCGCATTTT.

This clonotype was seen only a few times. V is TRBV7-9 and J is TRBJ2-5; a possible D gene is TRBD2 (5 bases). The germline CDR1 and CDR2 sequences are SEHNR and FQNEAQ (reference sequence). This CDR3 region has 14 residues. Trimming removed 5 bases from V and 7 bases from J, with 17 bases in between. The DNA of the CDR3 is TGTGCCAGCAGCCGTCTAGCACCCAGTGGGACCCAGTACTTC. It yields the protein CASSRLAPSGTQYF. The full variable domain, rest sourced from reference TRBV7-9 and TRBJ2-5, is DTGVSQNPRHKITKRGQNVTFRCDPISEHNRLYWYRQTLGQGPEFLTYFQNEAQLEKSRLLSDRFSAERPKGSFSTLEIQRTEQGDSAMYLCASSRLAPSGTQYFGPGTRLLVL.

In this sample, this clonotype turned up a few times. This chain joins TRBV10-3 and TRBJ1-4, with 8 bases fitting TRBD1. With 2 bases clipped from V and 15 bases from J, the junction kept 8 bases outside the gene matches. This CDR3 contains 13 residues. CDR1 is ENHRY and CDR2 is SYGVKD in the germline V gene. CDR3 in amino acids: CAISEGKDRAVFF. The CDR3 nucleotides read TGTGCCATCAGTGAGGGGAAGGACAGGGCGGTGTTTTTT.

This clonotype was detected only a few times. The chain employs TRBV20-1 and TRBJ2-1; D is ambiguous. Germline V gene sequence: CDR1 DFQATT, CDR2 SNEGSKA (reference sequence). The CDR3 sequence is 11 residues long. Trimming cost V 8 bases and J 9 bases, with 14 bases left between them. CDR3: CSPQTGSEQFF. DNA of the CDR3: TGCAGTCCTCAGACTGGAAGTGAGCAGTTCTTC.

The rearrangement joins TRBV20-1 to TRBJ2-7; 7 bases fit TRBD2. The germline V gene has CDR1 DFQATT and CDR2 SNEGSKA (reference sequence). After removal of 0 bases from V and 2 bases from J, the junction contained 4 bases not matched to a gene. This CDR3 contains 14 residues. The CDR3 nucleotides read TGCAGTGCTAGAGAGGTGCGGGGGACCTACGAGCAGTACTTC. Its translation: CSAREVRGTYEQYF.

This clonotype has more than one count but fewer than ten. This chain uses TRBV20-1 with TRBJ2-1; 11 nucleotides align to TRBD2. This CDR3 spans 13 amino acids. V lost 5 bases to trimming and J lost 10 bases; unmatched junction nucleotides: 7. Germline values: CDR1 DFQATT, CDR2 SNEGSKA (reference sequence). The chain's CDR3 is CSAQATSGVEQFF. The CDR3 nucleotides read TGCAGTGCTCAAGCGACTAGCGGGGTCGAGCAGTTCTTC.

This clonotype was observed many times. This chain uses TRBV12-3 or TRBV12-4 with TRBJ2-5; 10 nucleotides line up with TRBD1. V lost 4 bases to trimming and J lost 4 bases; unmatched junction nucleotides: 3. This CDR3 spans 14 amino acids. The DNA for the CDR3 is TGTGCCAGCAGTTCGACAGGGGGCGGAGAGACCCAGTACTTC. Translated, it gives CASSSTGGGETQYF.

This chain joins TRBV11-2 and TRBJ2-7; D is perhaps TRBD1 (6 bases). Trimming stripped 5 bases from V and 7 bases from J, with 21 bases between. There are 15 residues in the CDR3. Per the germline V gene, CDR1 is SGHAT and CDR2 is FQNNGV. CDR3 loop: CASSLPDSRRGEQYF. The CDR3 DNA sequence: TGTGCCAGCAGCCTCCCGGACAGCCGTCGGGGTGAGCAGTACTTC.

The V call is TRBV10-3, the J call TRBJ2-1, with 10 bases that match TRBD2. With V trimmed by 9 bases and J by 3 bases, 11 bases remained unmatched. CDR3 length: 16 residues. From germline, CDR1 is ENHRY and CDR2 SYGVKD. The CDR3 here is CAMRGSLAGDYNEQFF. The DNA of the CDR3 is TGTGCCATGAGAGGTAGCCTAGCGGGGGACTACAATGAGCAGTTCTTC.